Detailed here is one TCR beta chain. The PCR had 60 Vbeta and 13 Jbeta primers. Produced via immunoSEQ multiplex PCR; TCRdb's table is partial and in-frame only. The table includes some 150,000 clones, approximately 76% detected once. This sample is drawn from a study of cytomegalovirus exposure and HLA in healthy donors. Germline CDR1 and CDR2: SGHDT and YYEEEE. Trimming left V 0 bases short and J 6 bases short, with 10 bases between. The CDR3 covers 13 residues. The sequenced sample was PBMCs. The chain combines TRBV5-6 with TRBJ2-7; possibly TRBD1 for D (6 bases). This receptor was taken from a man in his sixties in good health and CMV-seronegative. As DNA, the CDR3 is TGTGCCAGCAGCTTGGGCAGGGGTCGCGAGCAGTACTTC. Amino acids: CASSLGRGREQYF. Full variable domain (rest looked up from reference TRBV5-6 and TRBJ2-7): DAGVTQSPTHLIKTRGQQVTLRCSPKSGHDTVSWYQQALGQGPQFIFQYYEEEERQRGNFPDRFSGHQFPNYSSELNVNALLLGDSALYLCASSLGRGREQYFGPGTRLTVT.